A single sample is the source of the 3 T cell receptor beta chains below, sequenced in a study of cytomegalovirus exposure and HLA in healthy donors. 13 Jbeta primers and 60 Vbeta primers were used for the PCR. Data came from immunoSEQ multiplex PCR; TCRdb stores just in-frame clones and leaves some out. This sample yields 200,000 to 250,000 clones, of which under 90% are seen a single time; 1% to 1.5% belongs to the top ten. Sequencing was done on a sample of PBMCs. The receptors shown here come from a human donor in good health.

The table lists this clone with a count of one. CDR3 bases: TGTGCCATCAGTGGAGGGACTAGCGGGCCTCATGAGCAGTTCTTC. It is translated as CAISGGTSGPHEQFF. V is TRBV10-3 and J is TRBJ2-1, with 12 bases identical to TRBD2. Germline V gene sequence: CDR1 ENHRY, CDR2 SYGVKD. The CDR3 runs to 15 residues. V was pared by 4 bases and J by 8 bases, with 6 bases of the junction left unmatched.

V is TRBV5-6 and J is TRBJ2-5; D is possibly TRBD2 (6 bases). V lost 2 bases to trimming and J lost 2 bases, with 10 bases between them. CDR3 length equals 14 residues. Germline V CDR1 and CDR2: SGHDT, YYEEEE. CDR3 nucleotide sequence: TGTGCCAGCAGCTTTAGGACTACACAAGAGACCCAGTACTTC. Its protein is CASSFRTTQETQYF.

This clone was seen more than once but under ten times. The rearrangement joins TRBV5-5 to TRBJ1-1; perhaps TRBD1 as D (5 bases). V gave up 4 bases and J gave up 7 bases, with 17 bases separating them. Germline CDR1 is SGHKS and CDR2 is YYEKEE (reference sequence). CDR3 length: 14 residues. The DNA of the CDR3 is TGTGCCAGCAGCACGGGGGAGTTTGACGGTGAAGCTTTCTTT. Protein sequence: CASSTGEFDGEAFF.